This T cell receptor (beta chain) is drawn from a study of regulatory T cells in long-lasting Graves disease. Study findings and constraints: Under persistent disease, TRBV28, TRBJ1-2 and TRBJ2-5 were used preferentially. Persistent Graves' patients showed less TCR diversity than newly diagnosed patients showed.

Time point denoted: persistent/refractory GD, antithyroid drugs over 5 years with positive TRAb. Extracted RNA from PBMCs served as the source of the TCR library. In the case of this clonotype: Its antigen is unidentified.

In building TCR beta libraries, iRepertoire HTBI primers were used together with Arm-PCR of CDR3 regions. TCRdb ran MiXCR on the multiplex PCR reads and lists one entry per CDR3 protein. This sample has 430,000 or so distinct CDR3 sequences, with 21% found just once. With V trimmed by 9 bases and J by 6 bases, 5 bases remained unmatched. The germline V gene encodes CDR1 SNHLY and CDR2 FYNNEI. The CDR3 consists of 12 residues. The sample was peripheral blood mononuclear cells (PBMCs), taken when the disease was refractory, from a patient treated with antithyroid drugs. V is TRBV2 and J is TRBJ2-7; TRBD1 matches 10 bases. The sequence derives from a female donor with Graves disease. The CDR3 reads CARGDRGAEQYF. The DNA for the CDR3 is TGTGCCAGAGGGGACAGGGGTGCCGAGCAGTACTTC.